This is a list of T cell receptor beta chains from one sample in a study of T-cell reconstitution after alpha-beta-depleted transplantation in children. TCRdb passed the PCR reads through MiXCR, listing each CDR3 protein once. This table holds 610,000 or so distinct CDR3 sequences, 25% to 30% found once. The specimen comprised PBMCs, sampled before TCRalphabeta/CD19-depleted stem cell transplant. These receptor sequences come from a boy in the first two years of life with Wiskott-Aldrich syndrome, due to receive a stem cell transplant. CDR3s include the opening cysteine and the closing phenylalanine or tryptophan. A D gene is named only where the DNA matches it firmly. Clone size is stated in some rows and not others, as once, few, many or a class when expanded.

few	TRBD2	TRBV5-1	TRBJ2-5	TGCGCCAGCAGCTTACCCCTAGCGGGGACGTACCAAGAGACCCAGTACTTC	CASSLPLAGTYQETQYF
NA	TRBD2	TRBV5-1	TRBJ2-3	TGCGCCAGCAGCCGTACCAAAAGACTAGCCACCACAGATACGCAGTATTTT	CASSRTKRLATTDTQYF
few	TRBD1	TRBV28	TRBJ1-5	TGTGCCAGCAGTGGGACAGGGCAGCCCCAGCATTTT	CASSGTGQPQHF
NA	NA	TRBV24-1	TRBJ2-3	TGTGCCACCAGTGGAAGCCGGGCCCGAGAAGGTGATACGCAGTATTTT	CATSGSRAREGDTQYF
NA	TRBD2	TRBV14	TRBJ2-2	TGTGCCAGCAGTCCCTCACTAGCGGGAGTTGGCGGGGAGCTGTTTTTT	CASSPSLAGVGGELFF
NA	NA	TRBV15	TRBJ2-1	TGTGCCACCAGCAGACCGGGAAAAGGACTTTCGTACAATGAGCAGTTCTTC	CATSRPGKGLSYNEQFF
few	NA	TRBV6-2/TRBV6-3	TRBJ2-7	TGTGCCAGCAGTTGGGGGCAGCTCTACGAGCAGTACTTC	CASSWGQLYEQYF
once	TRBD2	TRBV6-4	TRBJ2-1	TGTGCCAGCAGTGCCGGGACTAGCGGGCCCGGACAAAATGAGCAGTTCTTC	CASSAGTSGPGQNEQFF
NA	NA	TRBV20-1	TRBJ2-1	TGCAGTGCTACGTCTAGTGCCTACAATGAGCAGTTCTTC	CSATSSAYNEQFF
NA	NA	TRBV20-1	TRBJ1-4	TGCAGTGCTAGAGATCCCAGGGCGGGAGAAAAACTGTTTTTT	CSARDPRAGEKLFF
NA	NA	TRBV16	TRBJ2-7	TGTGCCAGCAGCCAATTAGGGCTGGCCCCGGAAGAGCAGTACTTC	CASSQLGLAPEEQYF
NA	NA	TRBV20-1	TRBJ2-1	TGCAGTGCTAGAGAGAGCCAGAAGACCTCCTACAATGAGCAGTTCTTC	CSARESQKTSYNEQFF
few	TRBD2	TRBV5-1	TRBJ2-3	TGCGCCAGCAGCAAGGGTAGCGGGGGAGACGCCACAGATACGCAGTATTTT	CASSKGSGGDATDTQYF
few	NA	TRBV18	TRBJ2-1	TGTGCCAGCTCACGGGCTAGCCGATACAATGAGCAGTTCTTC	CASSRASRYNEQFF
NA	TRBD2	TRBV20-1	TRBJ2-7	TGCAGTGCTAGGGGTCCTAGCGGTTACTACGAGCAGTACTTC	CSARGPSGYYEQYF
NA	TRBD1	TRBV10-2	TRBJ2-7	TGCGCCAGCGGTGACAGGGGTCCCCCCTACGAGCAGTACTTC	CASGDRGPPYEQYF
few	TRBD1	TRBV28	TRBJ1-5	TGTGCCAGCAGTCCCGGGACAGGGTCATGGAGCAATCAGCCCCAGCATTTT	CASSPGTGSWSNQPQHF
NA	TRBD1	TRBV2	TRBJ2-1	TGTGCCAGCACCTCTGGGACAGGGGCCGGTAATGAGCAGTTCTTC	CASTSGTGAGNEQFF
NA	NA	TRBV20-1	TRBJ2-3	TGCAGTGCTAAAATGTCACTCAACACAGATACGCAGTATTTT	CSAKMSLNTDTQYF
NA	NA	TRBV24-1	TRBJ1-5	TGTGCCACCAGTTCAGGGGGCAATCAGCCCCAGCATTTT	CATSSGGNQPQHF
few	TRBD1	TRBV5-1	TRBJ2-7	TGCGCCAGCAGCTTGGGCCGGGACAGGGGAACCTACGAGCAGTACTTC	CASSLGRDRGTYEQYF
NA	NA	TRBV7-2	TRBJ2-5	TGTGCCAGCAGCTTCAAGGCGGCCGGGAGAGAGACCCAGTACTTC	CASSFKAAGRETQYF
few	TRBD1	TRBV5-5	TRBJ2-7	TGTGCCAGCAGCTCGAGTGGGACAGGGTGGGGTGAGCAGTACTTC	CASSSSGTGWGEQYF
NA	NA	TRBV3-1	TRBJ2-2	TGTGCCAGCAGCCAAGAGGGCGCAGCGAACACCGGGGAGCTGTTTTTT	CASSQEGAANTGELFF
few	TRBD2	TRBV6-2/TRBV6-3	TRBJ2-1	TGTGCCAGCAGTCCAGGACTAGCGGGATTATGCTTC	CASSPGLAGLCF
NA	TRBD2	TRBV29-1	TRBJ2-5	TGCAGCGTGGCAGGGACTAGCGGACAAGAGACCCAGTACTTC	CSVAGTSGQETQYF
NA	TRBD2	TRBV10-3	TRBJ2-3	TGTGCCACCAGAAGCGGGAGCGAAGATACGCAGTATTTT	CATRSGSEDTQYF
NA	NA	TRBV12-3/TRBV12-4	TRBJ2-7	TGTGCCAGCAGTTTACAAGGCTGGAATGTCAAGCAGTACTTC	CASSLQGWNVKQYF
NA	TRBD1	TRBV27	TRBJ2-1	TGTGCCAGCAGTTCTCCGGGACAGGGTAACAATGAGCAGATCTTC	CASSSPGQGNNEQIF
NA	NA	TRBV28	TRBJ2-3	TGTGCCAGCACCCGACTAACAGGGCTGAGCACAGATACGCAGTATTTT	CASTRLTGLSTDTQYF